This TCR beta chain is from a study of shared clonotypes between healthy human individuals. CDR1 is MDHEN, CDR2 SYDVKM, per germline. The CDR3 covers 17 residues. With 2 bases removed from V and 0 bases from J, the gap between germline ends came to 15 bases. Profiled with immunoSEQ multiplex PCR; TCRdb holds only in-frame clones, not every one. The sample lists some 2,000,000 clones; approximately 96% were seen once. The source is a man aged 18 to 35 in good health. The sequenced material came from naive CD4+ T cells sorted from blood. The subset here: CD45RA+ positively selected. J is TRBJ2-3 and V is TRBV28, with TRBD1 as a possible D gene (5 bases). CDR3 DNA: TGTGCCAGCAGTTTACTCCGACAGTCGTCTAGCACAGATACGCAGTATTTT. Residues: CASSLLRQSSSTDTQYF.